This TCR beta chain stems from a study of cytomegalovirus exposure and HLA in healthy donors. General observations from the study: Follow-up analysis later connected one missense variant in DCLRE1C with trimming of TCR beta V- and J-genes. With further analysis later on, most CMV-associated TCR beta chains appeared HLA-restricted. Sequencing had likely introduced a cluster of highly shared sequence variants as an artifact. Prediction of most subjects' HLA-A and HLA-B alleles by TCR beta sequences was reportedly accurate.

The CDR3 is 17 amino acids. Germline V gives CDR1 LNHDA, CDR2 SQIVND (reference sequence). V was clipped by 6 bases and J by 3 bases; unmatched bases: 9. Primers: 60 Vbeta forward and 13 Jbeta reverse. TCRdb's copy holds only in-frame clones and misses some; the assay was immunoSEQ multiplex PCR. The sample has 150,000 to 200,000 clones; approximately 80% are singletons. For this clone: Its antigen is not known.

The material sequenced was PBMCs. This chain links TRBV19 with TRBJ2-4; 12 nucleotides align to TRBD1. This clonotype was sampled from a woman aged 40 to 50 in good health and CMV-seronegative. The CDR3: CASSRTGTGGLKNIQYF. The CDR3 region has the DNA TGTGCCAGTAGCCGTACGGGGACAGGGGGCCTCAAAAACATTCAGTACTTC.